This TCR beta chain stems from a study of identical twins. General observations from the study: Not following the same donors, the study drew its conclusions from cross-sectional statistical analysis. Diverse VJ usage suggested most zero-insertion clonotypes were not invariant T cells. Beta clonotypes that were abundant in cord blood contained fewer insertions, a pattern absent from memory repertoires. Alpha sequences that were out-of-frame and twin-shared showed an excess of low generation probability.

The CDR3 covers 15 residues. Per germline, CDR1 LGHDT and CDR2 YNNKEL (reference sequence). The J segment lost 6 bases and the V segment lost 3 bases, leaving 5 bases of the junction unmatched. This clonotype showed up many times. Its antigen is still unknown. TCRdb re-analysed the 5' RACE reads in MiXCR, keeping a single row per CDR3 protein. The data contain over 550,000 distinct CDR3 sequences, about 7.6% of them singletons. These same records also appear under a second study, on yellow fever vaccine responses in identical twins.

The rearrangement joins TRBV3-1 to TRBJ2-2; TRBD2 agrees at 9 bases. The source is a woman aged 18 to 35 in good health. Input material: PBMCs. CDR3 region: CASSQIGLASGELFF. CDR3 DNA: TGTGCCAGCAGCCAGATAGGACTAGCGTCCGGGGAGCTGTTTTTT.